Following are 25 T cell receptor beta chains from one sample sequenced in a study of naive and memory T cell subsets. The beta constant-region primer was an equimolar mix of two oligonucleotides covering TRBC1 and TRBC2. TCRdb itself ran the UMI-ligation and nested PCR reads through MiXCR, one entry per CDR3 protein. The sample yields about 85,000 distinct CDR3 sequences, roughly 14% seen once. Sequenced input: central memory CD4+ T cells from blood. Source of these receptors: a human donor in good health.

Many counts were recorded for this clonotype. The V gene is TRBV30, the J gene TRBJ2-1; TRBD1 agrees at 8 bases. With 4 bases clipped from V and 7 bases from J, the junction kept 3 bases outside the gene matches. Germline CDR1 reads GTSNPN; CDR2 reads SVGIG (reference sequence). The CDR3 length is 12 residues. In DNA, the CDR3 is TGTGCCTGGACCCGACAGGGGAATGAGCAGTTCTTC. Translation: CAWTRQGNEQFF.

The chain employs TRBV29-1 and TRBJ2-6; either TRBD1 or TRBD2 may supply D (5 bases each). This CDR3 contains 17 residues. The germline V gene has CDR1 SQVTM and CDR2 ANQGSEA. V was clipped by 7 bases and J by 0 bases, with 19 bases between them. The CDR3, as DNA: TGCAGCGCCCGTGATGGGACGGCGAACTCTGGGGCCAACGTCCTGACTTTC. Translation: CSARDGTANSGANVLTF. Based on the CDR3 plus reference TRBV29-1 and TRBJ2-6, the full variable domain is SAVISQKPSRDICQRGTSLTIQCQVDSQVTMMFWYRQQPGQSLTLIATANQGSEATYESGFVIDKFPISRPNLTFSTLTVSNMSPEDSSIYLCSARDGTANSGANVLTFGAGSRLTVL.

V is TRBV7-2 and J is TRBJ2-1, with D possibly being TRBD2 (5 bases). V was trimmed by 1 base and J by 7 bases, leaving 20 bases between them. CDR1 is SGHTA, CDR2 FQGNSA, per germline. The CDR3 has 17 residues. DNA of the CDR3: TGTGCCAGCAGCTTAGTATTCCGGTCTAGCCAGTTAAATGAGCAGTTCTTC. It is translated as CASSLVFRSSQLNEQFF.

V usage is TRBV30 and J usage is TRBJ1-3; the D gene is possibly TRBD1 (5 bases). The germline V gene encodes CDR1 GTSNPN and CDR2 SVGIG (reference sequence). The CDR3 sequence is 14 residues long. Trimming pared 1 base from V and 10 bases from J, leaving 17 bases between. Here the CDR3 DNA reads TGTGCCTGGAGTGCCCAGCGGACATCGCGGACCATATATTTT. The encoded protein is CAWSAQRTSRTIYF.

This clonotype was counted a few times. The gene calls are TRBV6-2 or TRBV6-3 and TRBJ1-5; D uncertain. The CDR3 spans 15 residues. CDR1 MNHEY and CDR2 SVGEGT come from the germline V gene. The V gene lost 5 bases and the J gene lost 2 bases, with 13 bases spanning the gap. CDR3 region: CASSPNVRGNQPQHF. In DNA, the CDR3 is TGTGCCAGCAGTCCCAACGTGAGGGGCAATCAGCCCCAGCATTTT.

The rearrangement links TRBV6-1 to TRBJ1-1, with D perhaps TRBD1 (6 bases). The CDR3 covers 14 residues. In germline, CDR1 is MNHNS, CDR2 SASEGT. Trimming took 7 bases from V and 1 from J, leaving 13 bases between them. CDR3 nucleotides: TGTGCCAGCAATCTACAGGGTGAGAACACTGAAGCTTTCTTT. Its protein product is CASNLQGENTEAFF.

The gene calls are TRBV29-1 and TRBJ2-5; D not certain. The CDR3 is 13 amino acids. Between the trimmed V and J ends, which lost 6 bases and 5 bases, there was a span of 16 bases. Germline CDR1 is SQVTM and CDR2 is ANQGSEA. Written as DNA, the CDR3 is TGCAGCGTGCCCACCTCGAAAGGCGAGACCCAGTACTTC. Amino acids: CSVPTSKGETQYF. Full variable domain (outside the CDR3, taken from reference TRBV29-1 and TRBJ2-5): SAVISQKPSRDICQRGTSLTIQCQVDSQVTMMFWYRQQPGQSLTLIATANQGSEATYESGFVIDKFPISRPNLTFSTLTVSNMSPEDSSIYLCSVPTSKGETQYFGPGTRLLVL.

The V gene is TRBV20-1, the J gene TRBJ1-4; D remains ambiguous. From germline, CDR1 is DFQATT and CDR2 SNEGSKA (reference sequence). With 0 bases removed from V and 8 bases from J, the gap between germline ends came to 16 bases. This CDR3 is built from 15 residues. CDR3 amino acids: CSARDRSRAGEKLFF. Here the CDR3 DNA reads TGCAGTGCTAGAGATCGTTCACGGGCGGGGGAAAAACTGTTTTTT.

The rearrangement links TRBV12-3 or TRBV12-4 to TRBJ1-6; D gene ambiguous. The CDR3 length is 14 residues. The V and J ends lost 6 bases and 5 bases respectively, with 11 bases between them. CDR3 sequence reads: CASSLGQDNSPLHF. The CDR3 coding sequence is TGTGCCAGCAGCCTAGGGCAGGATAATTCACCCCTCCACTTT.

This clonotype was seen just once. This rearrangement joins TRBV28 to TRBJ1-6; 7 positions agree with TRBD1. Germline values: CDR1 MDHEN, CDR2 SYDVKM. This CDR3 contains 12 residues. Trimming took 3 bases from V and 16 from J; bases not matched to a gene: 6. The CDR3: CASSFADRVLHF. The CDR3 region has the DNA TGTGCCAGCAGTTTCGCCGACAGGGTGCTCCACTTT.

Many counts were recorded for this clonotype. The genes are TRBV24-1 and TRBJ1-2; the match to TRBD1 covers 9 bases. In germline, CDR1 is KGHDR, CDR2 SFDVKD. Trimming at V came to 7 bases and at J to 3 bases, leaving 5 bases not matched to a gene. CDR3 length: 14 residues. CDR3 in amino acids: CATRGTGLDYGYTF. CDR3 DNA sequence: TGTGCCACCAGGGGGACAGGGTTGGACTATGGCTACACCTTC.

The chain employs TRBV12-3 or TRBV12-4 and TRBJ1-1, with 8 nucleotides matching TRBD1. The V segment lost 5 bases and the J segment 1 base; nucleotides outside the gene matches: 3. This CDR3 is built from 14 residues. The CDR3 reads CASSRQGPNTEAFF. DNA for the CDR3: TGTGCCAGCAGTCGACAGGGGCCGAACACTGAAGCTTTCTTT.

This chain links TRBV10-3 with TRBJ2-3; D gene unclear. V lost 10 bases, J lost 0 bases, and 11 bases lay in between. Germline V gene sequence: CDR1 ENHRY, CDR2 SYGVKD. This CDR3 comprises 13 residues. CDR3 in amino acids: CATAESSTDTQYF. The CDR3 nucleotides read TGTGCCACCGCGGAGTCTAGCACAGATACGCAGTATTTT.

This clonotype has a count of ten or more. This sequence joins TRBV27 and TRBJ2-1; TRBD2 agrees at 8 bases. This CDR3 spans 12 amino acids. J was trimmed by 9 bases and V by 4 bases; bases with no gene match: 2. The V gene's germline CDR1 is MNHEY and CDR2 SMNVEV (reference sequence). CDR3 in amino acids: CASSSTSGEQFF. The CDR3 DNA reads TGTGCCAGCAGTTCTACTAGCGGTGAGCAGTTCTTC.

This clonotype was observed a few times. The chain joins TRBV11-2 to TRBJ2-5; no definite D call. The V gene lost 5 bases and the J gene lost 5 bases, with 12 bases spanning the gap. The CDR3 consists of 13 residues. Germline CDR1 reads SGHAT; CDR2 reads FQNNGV. CDR3 in amino acids: CASSRAGRETQYF. The CDR3 DNA reads TGTGCCAGCAGCCGGGCCGGACGGGAGACCCAGTACTTC. The full variable domain, its missing parts supplied by reference TRBV11-2 and TRBJ2-5, is EAGVAQSPRYKIIEKRQSVAFWCNPISGHATLYWYQQILGQGPKLLIQFQNNGVVDDSQLPKDRFSAERLKGVDSTLKIQPAKLEDSAVYLCASSRAGRETQYFGPGTRLLVL.

In its sample, this clonotype was seen a few times. This chain joins TRBV6-2 or TRBV6-3 and TRBJ1-2; D unclear. CDR1 is MNHEY, CDR2 SVGEGT, per germline. The CDR3 extends over 13 amino acids. V was pared by 7 bases and J by 0 bases, with 9 bases between. The DNA for the CDR3 is TGTGCCAGCAAGGAGACGGCTAACTATGGCTACACCTTC. The encoded protein is CASKETANYGYTF.

This clonotype has a handful of counts. J is TRBJ2-7 and V is TRBV28; 8 bases line up with TRBD1. V lost 6 bases and J lost 6; bases outside the gene matches: 13. Germline V CDR1 and CDR2: MDHEN, SYDVKM. The CDR3 sequence is 15 residues long. CDR3 nucleotide sequence: TGTGCCAGCAGGCGAAATGGACAGGGAGGCAGCGAGCAGTACTTC. Its protein is CASRRNGQGGSEQYF.

The chain uses TRBV7-2 and TRBJ2-3; D is possibly TRBD1 (6 bases). Trimming shortened V by 5 bases and J by 2 bases, and 14 bases separated the two germline ends. Germline loops: CDR1 SGHTA, CDR2 FQGNSA. This CDR3 contains 15 residues. The CDR3 protein is CASSPRGWATDTQYF. The CDR3 DNA sequence: TGTGCCAGCAGCCCCAGGGGCTGGGCCACAGATACGCAGTATTTT.

V gene TRBV5-5 combines with J gene TRBJ1-2; the match to TRBD1 covers 8 bases. CDR1 is SGHKS and CDR2 is YYEKEE in the germline V gene (reference sequence). Unmatched junction bases numbered 9, after V lost 2 bases and J lost 6 bases. The length of the CDR3 is 15 residues. The CDR3 loop reads CASSFEGQGINGYTF. The DNA for the CDR3 is TGTGCCAGCAGCTTCGAAGGACAGGGTATTAATGGCTACACCTTC.

The genes are TRBV20-1 and TRBJ2-4; D remains ambiguous. The CDR3 sequence is 13 residues long. V lost 2 bases to trimming and J lost 0 bases, with 5 bases between them. Germline CDR1 and CDR2: DFQATT and SNEGSKA (reference sequence). The CDR3 DNA reads TGCAGTGCTAGAAGGTTAGCCAAAAACATTCAGTACTTC. Translated, it gives CSARRLAKNIQYF.

Regarding this clonotype: Just one base apart from a much larger clone, this may be a read error. The chain employs TRBV6-1 and TRBJ1-1; D not resolved. V lost 1 base and J 3 bases, leaving 6 bases between the germline ends. Germline CDR1 MNHNS, CDR2 SASEGT. CDR3 length equals 13 residues. The CDR3 nucleotides are TGTGCCAGCAGTGAAGTCGGGGACACTGAAGCTTTCTTT. It yields the protein CASSEVGDTEAFF.

The chain combines TRBV6-5 with TRBJ2-5; the D gene is possibly TRBD2 (6 bases). The germline V gene has CDR1 MNHEY and CDR2 SVGAGI. The V end was cut by 2 bases, the J end by 2 bases, with 18 bases between. There are 17 residues in the CDR3. The DNA for the CDR3 is TGTGCCAGCAGTTACGGGGCCGGGGCGGGGTCTCAAGAGACCCAGTACTTC. It codes for CASSYGAGAGSQETQYF.

The chain employs TRBV7-2 and TRBJ2-4; 8 nucleotides line up with TRBD1. The ends lost 5 bases at V and 5 bases at J; junction bases unmatched: 5. Per the germline V gene, CDR1 is SGHTA and CDR2 is FQGNSA. There are 14 residues in the CDR3. The CDR3 DNA sequence: TGTGCCAGCAGCAACCCAGGGGGCCAAAACATTCAGTACTTC. Its translation is CASSNPGGQNIQYF.

Only a few counts were recorded for this clonotype. CDR3 protein: CASSLEGQVSQGSYNEQFF. The DNA of the CDR3 is TGTGCCAGCAGCTTAGAGGGACAAGTGTCACAGGGTTCCTACAATGAGCAGTTCTTC. J is TRBJ2-1 and V is TRBV7-6; D may be TRBD1 (6 bases). V was cut by 1 base and J by 1 base, with 20 bases left in between. This CDR3 contains 19 residues. Germline CDR1 SGHVS, CDR2 FNYEAQ.

The sample holds a few counts of this clonotype. The chain recombines TRBV29-1 with TRBJ1-5; tentative D call: TRBD1 (5 bases). V was cut by 6 bases and J by 4 bases, with 16 bases left in between. This CDR3 has 14 amino acids. Germline CDR1 SQVTM, CDR2 ANQGSEA. CDR3 amino acids: CSVIVTGGNQPQHF. CDR3 sequence (DNA): TGCAGCGTGATCGTGACGGGGGGGAATCAGCCCCAGCATTTT.